These 8 T cell receptor beta chains came from one sample sequenced in a study of regulatory T cells in long-lasting Graves disease. Time point here: newly diagnosed GD, antithyroid drugs for less than 3 months. The TCR library was made from RNA extracted from PBMCs. According to the study, TCR beta libraries were built with iRepertoire HTBI primers and CDR3-region Arm-PCR. TCRdb independently ran MiXCR on the multiplex PCR reads; one entry per CDR3 protein. The repertoire consists of about 300,000 distinct CDR3 sequences, with 18% occurring once and the leading ten covering about 38%. Material: peripheral blood mononuclear cells (PBMCs), obtained at new diagnosis, from a patient treated with antithyroid drugs. The source is a female donor with Graves disease.

The rearrangement uses TRBV6-4 and TRBJ1-1; D is perhaps TRBD1 (5 bases). V shed 6 bases and J shed 1 base, with 12 bases lying between them. From germline, CDR1 is MRHNA and CDR2 SNTAGT. The CDR3 spans 14 residues. The CDR3 region is CASRLTGQNTEAFF. The CDR3, as DNA: TGTGCCAGCAGACTCACTGGACAGAACACTGAAGCTTTCTTT.

The chain combines TRBV18 with TRBJ2-1; TRBD2 matches 10 bases. Germline V lookup: CDR1 KGHSH, CDR2 LQKENI. Losses at the gene ends were 5 bases for V and 3 bases for J; bases not matched to a gene: 7. The CDR3 loop spans 16 amino acids. Here the CDR3 DNA reads TGTGCCAGCTCATCGCCCGGGACTAGCGACTACAATGAGCAGTTCTTC. Translation: CASSSPGTSDYNEQFF.

The chain uses TRBV20-1 and TRBJ1-2; D is unresolved. Trimming shortened V by 4 bases and J by 8 bases, and 11 bases separated the two germline ends. The CDR3 consists of 11 residues. Germline V gene sequence: CDR1 DFQATT, CDR2 SNEGSKA (reference sequence). The CDR3 DNA reads as TGCAGTGCTACTCGGACGGGCGGCTACACCTTC. Its translation is CSATRTGGYTF.

This clonotype was detected ten times or more. V usage is TRBV28 and J usage is TRBJ1-1, with D unclear. The V gene's germline CDR1 is MDHEN and CDR2 SYDVKM. Between the trimmed V and J ends, which lost 1 base and 5 bases, there was a span of 11 bases. This CDR3 contains 14 residues. The chain's CDR3 is CASSLSYISTEAFF. CDR3 in DNA: TGTGCCAGCAGTTTATCCTACATCTCTACTGAAGCTTTCTTT.

The V and J genes are TRBV7-9 and TRBJ2-3, with D possibly matching TRBD1 (6 bases). Germline CDR1 and CDR2: SEHNR and FQNEAQ (reference sequence). The CDR3 has 14 amino acids. The V end was cut by 4 bases, the J end by 0 bases, with 8 bases between. Here the CDR3 reads CASSSGQSTDTQYF. The CDR3 region has the DNA TGTGCCAGCAGCTCAGGACAGAGCACAGATACGCAGTATTTT.

Ten or more counts support this clonotype. The chain has TRBV27 and TRBJ1-1; perhaps TRBD1 as D (6 bases). Germline loops: CDR1 MNHEY, CDR2 SMNVEV (reference sequence). The ends were cut back, 6 bases at V and 2 bases at J, with 13 bases in the middle. The CDR3 covers 14 residues. The CDR3 loop reads CASSRGQLNTEAFF. The CDR3 nucleotides are TGTGCCAGCAGCCGAGGACAGTTAAACACTGAAGCTTTCTTT.

The chain uses TRBV5-1 and TRBJ1-2, with 9 nucleotides matching TRBD1. CDR1 and CDR2 (germline): SGHRS, YFSETQ. Germline trimming cut 7 bases from V and 5 bases from J; bases unmatched to any gene: 9. The CDR3 contains 14 residues. The CDR3 here is CASRLPGQGYGYTF. In nucleotides, the CDR3 is TGCGCCAGCCGGCTTCCGGGACAGGGTTATGGCTACACCTTC.

This clonotype has just one count. Since a much larger clone is just one base distant, this may be a read error. The CDR3 does not end in the conserved phenylalanine or tryptophan, so this is likely a read error. The gene calls are TRBV29-1 and TRBJ2-1; perhaps D is TRBD1 or TRBD2 (5 bases each). Deletions cut 6 bases from V and 6 bases from J, with 12 bases between. Germline values: CDR1 SQVTM, CDR2 ANQGSEA. CDR3 size: 12 residues. CDR3 sequence (DNA): TGCAGCGTGGGACGGGGCCGCAATGAGCAGTTCTCC. As protein: CSVGRGRNEQFS.